The clone carrying this T cell receptor (beta chain) was observed once. Its antigen is currently unknown. Treatment given: oral pan-JAK inhibitor, 5-10 mg twice daily. Sequencing relied on a cDNA template that was reverse transcribed from extracted RNA. TCRdb keeps only in-frame clones here, not all; method: immunoSEQ multiplex PCR. The sample lists roughly 100,000 clones, around 86% occurring once. The data belong to a study of CD8+ T cells in alopecia areata. Study outcomes and limitations: Especially in alopecia totalis/universalis, lesional scalp showed greater clonality than normal scalp did.

The germline V gene has CDR1 MNHEY and CDR2 SVGAGI. The V and J ends lost 2 bases and 10 bases respectively, with 9 bases between them. CDR3 length: 13 amino acids. The chain links TRBV6-5 to TRBJ1-6; D might be TRBD1 (5 bases). The source is a human donor with alopecia areata. Sequencing was performed on CD8+ T cells sorted from blood, taken at approximately week 34, from a patient treated with tofacitinib. CDR3 bases: TGTGCCAGCAGTTACGGGACGGGATCACCCCTCCACTTT. Residues: CASSYGTGSPLHF.